These T cell receptor beta chains were read from a single sample in a study of OX40 agonist ivuxolimab in advanced cancers. Sequenced by immunoSEQ multiplex PCR; TCRdb stores in-frame clones only, minus some. The table includes about 13,000 clones, about 87% detected once. This sample comprised CD4+ or CD8+ T cells sorted from blood, obtained in a trial of the OX40 agonist ivuxolimab. The receptor set was obtained from an adult with an advanced solid tumor such as melanoma, head and neck, liver or kidney cancer. The CDR3 runs from the conserved cysteine through the conserved F or W. Fields, in order: V gene, J gene, clone size, CDR3 protein. Expanded clones are given a class, and other clones once, few, many or no size at all.

V: TRBV29-1
J: TRBJ2-3
size: .
CDR3: CSVERGGLGLAEEHYYTDTQYF

V: TRBV25-1
J: TRBJ2-7
size: .
CDR3: CASSELLAGGEQYF

V: TRBV6-1
J: TRBJ2-2
size: few
CDR3: CASTSSLTGELFF

V: TRBV29-1
J: TRBJ2-7
size: .
CDR3: CSVEQDSYEQYF

V: TRBV28
J: TRBJ1-2
size: .
CDR3: CAIRTGGDYTF

V: TRBV19
J: TRBJ2-3
size: .
CDR3: CASSIEDSFYTDTQYF

V: TRBV10-3
J: TRBJ1-1
size: .
CDR3: CAISERGIGNTEAFF

V: TRBV6-1
J: TRBJ1-5
size: .
CDR3: CASRGGSNQPQHF

V: TRBV6-6
J: TRBJ2-3
size: .
CDR3: CAARSSTDTQYF

V: TRBV19
J: TRBJ1-1
size: .
CDR3: CASSIDPLQGRAFF

V: TRBV7-6
J: TRBJ1-1
size: .
CDR3: CASSFPGESMNTEAFF

V: TRBV7-9
J: TRBJ2-7
size: .
CDR3: CASSPSTGSSYEQYF

V: TRBV28
J: TRBJ2-7
size: .
CDR3: CASSLQIPSSPGYEQYF

V: TRBV27
J: TRBJ1-1
size: .
CDR3: CASGDRANTEAFF

V: TRBV28
J: TRBJ1-2
size: .
CDR3: CASSLSRGSYGYTF

V: TRBV7-6
J: TRBJ2-7
size: .
CDR3: CASSGDSYYEQYF

V: TRBV10-3
J: TRBJ1-1
size: .
CDR3: CAIRDTGESTEAFF

V: TRBV19
J: TRBJ2-5
size: .
CDR3: CATRQGAFPETQYF

V: TRBV13
J: TRBJ1-2
size: .
CDR3: CASSLGDTQEDGYTF

V: TRBV7-2
J: TRBJ2-3
size: few
CDR3: CASSIGLESTDTQYF

V: TRBV13
J: TRBJ1-3
size: large
CDR3: CASSSRLSGNTIYF

V: TRBV14
J: TRBJ2-7
size: .
CDR3: CASSQRNSGQGTYEQYF

V: TRBV7-9
J: TRBJ1-1
size: .
CDR3: CASRMVLNTEAFF

V: TRBV2
J: TRBJ2-7
size: .
CDR3: CASRAGTAPTYEQYF

V: TRBV19
J: TRBJ2-7
size: .
CDR3: CASSGIVTGSYEQYF

V: TRBV28
J: TRBJ2-5
size: .
CDR3: CASSSLRDSAQETQYF

V: TRBV6-5
J: TRBJ2-7
size: .
CDR3: CASSLHDYYEQYF

V: TRBV7-3
J: TRBJ2-1
size: .
CDR3: CASSLAVVQGYSYNEQFF

V: TRBV19
J: TRBJ2-1
size: .
CDR3: CASSIPLGQGIDEQFF

V: TRBV4-2
J: TRBJ1-3
size: medium-sized
CDR3: CASSQGGTGDNTIYF

V: TRBV28
J: TRBJ2-1
size: .
CDR3: CASSPMPPSSYNEQFF

V: TRBV4-2
J: TRBJ2-3
size: .
CDR3: CASSQDPPKDLYTDTQYF

V: TRBV7-9
J: TRBJ1-1
size: .
CDR3: CASSLPYSGYTEAFF

V: TRBV21-1
J: TRBJ2-1
size: few
CDR3: CASSKGAGGRNEQFF

V: TRBV5-4
J: TRBJ2-7
size: .
CDR3: CASSLGDLAGGAYEQYF

V: TRBV2
J: TRBJ1-4
size: .
CDR3: CASCLRHVELFF

V: TRBV6-5
J: TRBJ2-7
size: few
CDR3: CASSYSGGSYEQYF

V: TRBV9
J: TRBJ2-7
size: .
CDR3: CASSLNRDTYSYEQYF

V: TRBV21-1
J: TRBJ2-4
size: .
CDR3: CASSKVRPRQARKNIQYF

V: TRBV27
J: TRBJ2-7
size: .
CDR3: CASKPQLAGGHYEQYF